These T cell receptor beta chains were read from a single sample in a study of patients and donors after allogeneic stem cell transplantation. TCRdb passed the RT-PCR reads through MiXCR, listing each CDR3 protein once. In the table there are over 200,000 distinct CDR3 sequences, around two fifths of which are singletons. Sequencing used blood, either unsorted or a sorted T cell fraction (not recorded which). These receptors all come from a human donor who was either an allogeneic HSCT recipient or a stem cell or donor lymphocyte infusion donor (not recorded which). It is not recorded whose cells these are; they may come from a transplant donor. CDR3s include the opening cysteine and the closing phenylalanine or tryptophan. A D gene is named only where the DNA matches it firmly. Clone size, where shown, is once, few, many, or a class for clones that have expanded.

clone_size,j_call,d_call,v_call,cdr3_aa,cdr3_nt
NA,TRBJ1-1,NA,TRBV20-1,CSAGGGTEAFF,TGCAGTGCTGGTGGGGGGACTGAAGCTTTCTTT
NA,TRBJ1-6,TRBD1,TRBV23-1,CASSPTMGDRGNSPLHF,TGCGCCAGCAGTCCTACAATGGGGGACAGGGGAAATTCACCCCTCCACTTT
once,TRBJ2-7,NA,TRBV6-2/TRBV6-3,CASSKWASYEQYF,TGTGCCAGCAGTAAATGGGCCTCCTACGAGCAGTACTTC
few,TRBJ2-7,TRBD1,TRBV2,CASSEARRDRGSYEQYF,TGTGCCAGCAGTGAAGCCCGCCGGGACAGGGGGTCCTACGAGCAGTACTTC
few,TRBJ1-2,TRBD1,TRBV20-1,CSANPAGQANYGYTF,TGCAGTGCCAACCCCGCGGGACAGGCTAACTATGGCTACACCTTC
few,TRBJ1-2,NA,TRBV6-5,CASSYSVGRGNYGYTF,TGTGCCAGCAGTTATTCGGTAGGGAGGGGGAACTATGGCTACACCTTC
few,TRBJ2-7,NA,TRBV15,CATSHWGEYYEQYF,TGTGCCACCAGCCACTGGGGAGAGTACTACGAGCAGTACTTC
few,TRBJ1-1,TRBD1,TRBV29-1,CSVLKGTGGTEAFF,TGCAGCGTTTTGAAAGGGACAGGAGGAACTGAAGCTTTCTTT
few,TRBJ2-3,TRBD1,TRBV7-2,CASSADRDTDTQYF,TGTGCCAGCAGCGCCGACAGGGACACAGATACGCAGTATTTT
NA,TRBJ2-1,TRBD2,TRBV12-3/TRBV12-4,CASSLGPLSGGAYNEQFF,TGTGCCAGCAGTTTAGGCCCCCTGAGCGGGGGGGCCTACAATGAGCAGTTCTTC
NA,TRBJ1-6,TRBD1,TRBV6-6,CASTYRGTGNSPLHF,TGTGCCAGCACCTACCGAGGGACAGGGAATTCACCCCTCCACTTT
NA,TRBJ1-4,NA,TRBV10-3,CAISESTRRNEKLFF,TGTGCCATCAGTGAGTCGACTCGGCGTAATGAAAAACTGTTTTTT
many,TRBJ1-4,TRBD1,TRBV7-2,CASSQRTGRDEKLFF,TGTGCCAGCAGCCAACGGACAGGGAGGGATGAAAAACTGTTTTTT
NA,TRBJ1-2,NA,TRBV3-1,CASSQDPQTDNYGYTF,TGTGCCAGCAGCCAAGATCCCCAGACAGACAACTATGGCTACACCTTC
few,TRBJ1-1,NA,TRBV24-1,CATSDGGSTEAFF,TGTGCCACCAGTGATGGCGGGAGCACTGAAGCTTTCTTT
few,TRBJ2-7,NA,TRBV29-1,CSVVLLDSEYEQYF,TGCAGCGTTGTACTTCTGGACAGTGAATACGAGCAGTACTTC
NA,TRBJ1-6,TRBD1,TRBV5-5,CASSSGQRFNSPLHF,TGTGCCAGCAGCTCGGGACAGCGGTTTAATTCACCCCTCCACTTT
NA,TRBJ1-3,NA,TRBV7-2,CASSRLGGSLVDTIYF,TGTGCCAGCAGCCGACTTGGAGGGTCTCTGGTTGACACCATATATTTT
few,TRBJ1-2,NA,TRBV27,CASSLQQGHYGYTF,TGTGCCAGCAGTTTACAACAGGGCCACTATGGCTACACCTTC
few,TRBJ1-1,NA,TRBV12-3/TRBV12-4,CASSGGAWEAFF,TGTGCCAGCAGTGGGGGGGCTTGGGAAGCTTTCTTT
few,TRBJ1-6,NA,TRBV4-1,CASSPRPRGMGSPLHF,TGCGCCAGCAGCCCAAGACCCAGGGGAATGGGTTCACCCCTCCACTTT
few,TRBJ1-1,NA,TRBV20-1,CSARDIWNTEAFF,TGCAGTGCTAGAGATATATGGAACACTGAAGCTTTCTTT
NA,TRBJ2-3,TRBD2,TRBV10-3,CAISESLTSGFSTDTQYF,TGTGCCATCAGTGAGTCCTTGACTAGCGGATTCAGCACAGATACGCAGTATTTT